This is a list of T cell receptor beta chains from one sample in a study of blood T cell repertoires in COVID-19. This table comes from immunoSEQ multiplex PCR, and its TCRdb copy is limited to in-frame clones, with some not included. The sample yields over 250,000 clones, approximately 91% seen once. Sequencing used peripheral blood. These receptors were collected from a woman aged 25-40 years with acute or convalescent COVID-19. Each CDR3 is given with its conserved first and last residue. A D gene is named only where the DNA matches it firmly. Rows give clone size only sometimes, using once, few, many, or a class for an expanded clone.

>TRBV5-1|TRBJ2-7|-|TRBD1
TGCGCCAGCAGCTTGCCGCCAGGGGGCGACGAGCAGTACTTC
CASSLPPGGDEQYF
>TRBV6-5|TRBJ2-7|-|TRBD2
TGTGCCAGCCGCACTAGCGGGGGCCCCTACGAGCAGTACTTC
CASRTSGGPYEQYF
>TRBV29-1|TRBJ1-1|-|TRBD1
TGCAGCGGTCGAACAGGGGTCCTCACTGAAGCTTTCTTT
CSGRTGVLTEAFF
>TRBV3-1/TRBV3-2|TRBJ2-5|few|-
TGTGCCAGCAGCCCGTATCAAGAGACCCAGTACTTC
CASSPYQETQYF
>TRBV30|TRBJ2-6|-|-
TGTGCCTGGCTTACGGTCGGGGCCAACGTCCTGACTTTC
CAWLTVGANVLTF
>TRBV4-1|TRBJ1-3|-|TRBD1
TGCGCCAGCAGCCAGACAGGGGTGAAGAACACCATATATTTT
CASSQTGVKNTIYF
>TRBV30|TRBJ1-5|-|TRBD1
TGTGCCTGGAGTGGGGCAGGGGGCATCAATCAGCCCCAGCATTTT
CAWSGAGGINQPQHF
>TRBV13|TRBJ2-2|-|-
TGTGCCAGCAGCTTAGTAGCCACGTCCACCGGGGAGCTGTTTTTT
CASSLVATSTGELFF
>TRBV30|TRBJ1-5|-|TRBD1
TGTGCCTGGAGTGAAAAGGGGGCACGAGGTCAGCCCCAGCATTTT
CAWSEKGARGQPQHF
>TRBV24-1|TRBJ2-2|-|-
TGTGCCACCAGTGGGGGGCCGAACACCGGGGAGCTGTTTTTT
CATSGGPNTGELFF
>TRBV5-1|TRBJ2-7|-|-
TGCGCCAGCTCGCATGGAAAGGGGATCCACGAGCAGTACTTC
CASSHGKGIHEQYF
>TRBV19|TRBJ2-5|-|-
TGTGCCAGTAGTATAGGGGAGAAGGAGACCCAGTACTTC
CASSIGEKETQYF
>TRBV7-9|TRBJ2-1|-|TRBD1
TGTGCCAGCAGCTTCGGACAGGGGTTTAATGAGCAGTTCTTC
CASSFGQGFNEQFF
>TRBV7-2|TRBJ2-1|-|TRBD2
TGTGCCAGCAGCGCCGAACTGGGCGGGGGGAACAATGAGCAGTTCTTC
CASSAELGGGNNEQFF
>TRBV21-1|TRBJ2-4|-|-
TGTGCCAGCAGCAAAGTAGGGCCGGGACAGGTAGAAAACATTCAGTACTTC
CASSKVGPGQVENIQYF
>TRBV27|TRBJ1-1|-|-
TGTGCCAGCAGCAGGACTGTCAGGCTGGACACTGAAGCTTTCTTT
CASSRTVRLDTEAFF
>TRBV5-1|TRBJ2-7|-|TRBD2
TGCGCCAGCAGCTTGTCGGGACTAGCGGGAGCATCTCCATACTTC
CASSLSGLAGASPYF